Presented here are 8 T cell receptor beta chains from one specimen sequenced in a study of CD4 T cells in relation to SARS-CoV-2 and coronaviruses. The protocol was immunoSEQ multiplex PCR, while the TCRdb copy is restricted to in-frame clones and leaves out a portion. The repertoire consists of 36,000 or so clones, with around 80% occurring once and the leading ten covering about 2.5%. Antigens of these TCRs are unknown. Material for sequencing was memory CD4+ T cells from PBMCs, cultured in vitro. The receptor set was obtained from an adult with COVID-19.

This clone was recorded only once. This CDR3 reads CASSPSSGNEQFF. DNA for the CDR3: TGTGCCAGCTCACCATCCAGCGGAAATGAGCAGTTCTTC. The chain employs TRBV18 and TRBJ2-1, with D possibly matching TRBD2 (5 bases). CDR1 is KGHSH, CDR2 LQKENI, per germline. The V gene lost 2 bases and the J gene lost 7 bases, with 9 bases spanning the gap. The CDR3 consists of 13 residues.

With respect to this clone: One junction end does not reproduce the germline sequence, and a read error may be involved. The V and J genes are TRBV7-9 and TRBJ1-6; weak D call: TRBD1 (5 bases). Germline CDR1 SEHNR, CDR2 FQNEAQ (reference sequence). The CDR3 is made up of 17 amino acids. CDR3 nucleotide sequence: TGTGCCAGCAGCATAGCCTTGGGGGGCTCCTATAATTCACCCCTCCACTTT. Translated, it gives CASSIALGGSYNSPLHF.

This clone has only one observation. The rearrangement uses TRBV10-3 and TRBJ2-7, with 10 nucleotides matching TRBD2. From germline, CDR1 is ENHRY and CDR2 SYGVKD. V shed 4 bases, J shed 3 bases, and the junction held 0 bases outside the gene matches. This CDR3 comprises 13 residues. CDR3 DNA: TGTGCCATCAGTGGGACTAGCGGCTACGAGCAGTACTTC. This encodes CAISGTSGYEQYF.

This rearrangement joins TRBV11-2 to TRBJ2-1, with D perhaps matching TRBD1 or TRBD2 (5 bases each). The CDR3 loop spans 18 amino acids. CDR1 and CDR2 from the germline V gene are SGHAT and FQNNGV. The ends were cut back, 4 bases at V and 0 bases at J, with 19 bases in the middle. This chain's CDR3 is CASSYERGYRRSYNEQFF. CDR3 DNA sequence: TGTGCCAGCAGCTATGAACGGGGCTATAGGCGCTCCTACAATGAGCAGTTCTTC.

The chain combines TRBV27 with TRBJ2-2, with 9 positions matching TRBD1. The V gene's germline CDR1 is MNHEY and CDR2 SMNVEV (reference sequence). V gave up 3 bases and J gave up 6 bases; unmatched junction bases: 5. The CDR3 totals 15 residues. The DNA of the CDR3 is TGTGCCAGCAGTTTGGGGACAGGGTTTTCCGGGGAGCTGTTTTTT. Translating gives CASSLGTGFSGELFF.

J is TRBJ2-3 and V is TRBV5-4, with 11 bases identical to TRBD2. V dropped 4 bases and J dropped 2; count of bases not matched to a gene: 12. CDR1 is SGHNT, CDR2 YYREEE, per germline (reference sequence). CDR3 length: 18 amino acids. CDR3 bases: TGTGCCAGCAGCCGTCCTAGCGGGAGGAGTTGGTCCACAGATACGCAGTATTTT. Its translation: CASSRPSGRSWSTDTQYF.

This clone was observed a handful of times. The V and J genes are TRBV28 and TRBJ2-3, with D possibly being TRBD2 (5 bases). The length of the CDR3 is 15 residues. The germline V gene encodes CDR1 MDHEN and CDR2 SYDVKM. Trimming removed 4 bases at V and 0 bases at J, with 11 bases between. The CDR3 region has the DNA TGTGCCAGCAGTTCTGAGGGCACTAGCACAGATACGCAGTATTTT. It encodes CASSSEGTSTDTQYF.

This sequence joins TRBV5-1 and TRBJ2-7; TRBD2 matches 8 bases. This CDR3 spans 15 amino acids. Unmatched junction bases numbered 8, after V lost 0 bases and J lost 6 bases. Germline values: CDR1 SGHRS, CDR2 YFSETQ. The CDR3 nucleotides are TGCGCCAGCAGCTTGGAGTTTAGCGGGAATGGCGAGCAGTACTTC. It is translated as CASSLEFSGNGEQYF.